A selection of T cell receptor beta chains follows, all from one sample in a study of CD8+ T cells in alopecia areata. Sequenced by immunoSEQ multiplex PCR; TCRdb stores in-frame clones only, minus some. Among 150,000 to 250,000 clones listed, 45% to 65% were seen once. Source: CD4+ T cells sorted from blood, taken at week 4, from a patient treated with tofacitinib. The receptor source for this set is a human donor with alopecia areata. CDR3s include the opening cysteine and the closing phenylalanine or tryptophan. The order of the fields is clone size, V gene, D gene, J gene, CDR3 DNA, CDR3 protein. D genes are given only for firm matches. Some rows mark clone size as missing; the rest say once, few, many or name a class of expanded clone.

>.|TRBV30|.|TRBJ1-1
TGTGCCTGGAAGACCGCCGGGACTGAAGCTTTCTTT
CAWKTAGTEAFF
>few|TRBV10-3|.|TRBJ2-1
TGTGCCATCAGGAGGGACACCGATTACAATGAGCAGTTCTTC
CAIRRDTDYNEQFF
>.|TRBV29-1|.|TRBJ1-4
TGCAGCGTTGACAGGAGTAACGAAAAACTGTTTTTT
CSVDRSNEKLFF
>once|TRBV29-1|TRBD2|TRBJ2-7
TGCAGCGTTAGGACTAGCGGGTTCTACGAGCAGTACTTC
CSVRTSGFYEQYF
>few|TRBV25-1|.|TRBJ1-1
TGTGCCAGCAGTTACATGAACACTGAAGCTTTCTTT
CASSYMNTEAFF
>once|TRBV5-1|TRBD1|TRBJ2-3
TGCGCCAGCAGCGATACAGGGGAAGATACGCAGTATTTT
CASSDTGEDTQYF
>.|TRBV29-1|.|TRBJ2-1
TGCAGCGTTGATTCCGAATCCCTCTCCTACAATGAGCAGTTCTTC
CSVDSESLSYNEQFF
>.|TRBV18|.|TRBJ2-1
TGTGCCAGCTCTCCTGGGACGGCCGTAGGTAGTGAGCAGTTCTTC
CASSPGTAVGSEQFF
>.|TRBV7-9|.|TRBJ1-1
TGTGCCAGCAGCTTCGATTACACTGAAGCTTTCTTT
CASSFDYTEAFF
>.|TRBV20-1|.|TRBJ2-1
TGCAGTGCTAGAAACTACAATGAGCAGTTCTTC
CSARNYNEQFF
>few|TRBV2|.|TRBJ2-3
TGTGCCGGATCAAGGATCACAGATACGCAGTATTTT
CAGSRITDTQYF
>.|TRBV18|.|TRBJ1-1
TGTGCCAGCTCACTATCGGGACAAATGAACACTGAAGCTTTCTTT
CASSLSGQMNTEAFF
>few|TRBV11-2|.|TRBJ2-7
TGTGCCAGCAACATCCCCGGGGCCCAGCAGTACTTC
CASNIPGAQQYF
>few|TRBV28|.|TRBJ1-6
TGTGCCAGCAACGGGGTCTCACCCCTCCACTTT
CASNGVSPLHF
>.|TRBV30|.|TRBJ1-1
TGTGCCTGGAGTGTACGCGAAGGCACTGAAGCTTTCTTT
CAWSVREGTEAFF
>.|TRBV29-1|.|TRBJ1-5
TGCAGCGTTGGGGCGGCGGGGGCGGGCAATCAGCCCCAGCATTTT
CSVGAAGAGNQPQHF
>.|TRBV15|.|TRBJ2-3
TGTGCCACCAGCAGAGCTTTGACCACAGATACGCAGTATTTT
CATSRALTTDTQYF
>once|TRBV15|TRBD1|TRBJ2-7
TGTGCCACCAGCAGGGACAGGGGCTACGAGCAGTACTTC
CATSRDRGYEQYF
>.|TRBV5-1|.|TRBJ2-7
TGCGCCAGCAGCTTGGAGTCAGAAGGGGGTTACGAGCAGTACTTC
CASSLESEGGYEQYF
>.|TRBV1|.|TRBJ2-5
TGCACCAGCAGCCAAGATCTGACTAGCGGGGGGGAACGGGAGACCCAGTACTTC
CTSSQDLTSGGERETQYF
>.|TRBV27|.|TRBJ2-7
TGTGCCAGCAGCACCGGGACGGGGAACTACGAGCAGTACTTC
CASSTGTGNYEQYF
>few|TRBV29-1|TRBD1|TRBJ1-1
TGCAGCGTGGGACAGCGGAACACTGAAGCTTTCTTT
CSVGQRNTEAFF
>.|TRBV5-6|TRBD1|TRBJ2-3
TGTGCCAGCAGCTTGGCCTGGGACAGGTCCACAGATACGCAGTATTTT
CASSLAWDRSTDTQYF
>once|TRBV29-1|TRBD2|TRBJ2-7
TGCAGCGTGGAGAGCGGGGGTCAGCGGAACGAGCAGTACTTC
CSVESGGQRNEQYF
>.|TRBV4-3|TRBD1|TRBJ1-6
TGCGCCAGCAGCCAAGATCCCCCAGGGGGCTCCTATAATTCACCCCTCCACTTT
CASSQDPPGGSYNSPLHF
>.|TRBV29-1|TRBD1|TRBJ1-1
TGCAGCGTGGGGGAGGGGGCGACCACTGAAGCTTTCTTT
CSVGEGATTEAFF
>.|TRBV29-1|.|TRBJ2-2
TGCAGCGTTGGAGACCTCCTGAACACCGGGGAGCTGTTTTTT
CSVGDLLNTGELFF
>.|TRBV30|.|TRBJ1-1
TGTGCCTGGAGTGGAACATCCCCTGAAGCTTTCTTT
CAWSGTSPEAFF
>once|TRBV5-6|TRBD1|TRBJ2-7
TGTGCCAGCAGTTCTATCGGACAGGGGATAGCCTACGAGCAGTACTTC
CASSSIGQGIAYEQYF
>.|TRBV7-2|.|TRBJ1-1
TGTGCCAGCAGCCCGGGGGCGAACACTGAAGCTTTCTTT
CASSPGANTEAFF
>few|TRBV7-2|.|TRBJ2-1
TGTGCCAGCAGCTCATTGGGGGGTTCTACCTACAATGAGCAGTTCTTC
CASSSLGGSTYNEQFF
>.|TRBV6-5|.|TRBJ1-4
TGTGCCAGCAGTTTGTCCGGGGGCAATGAAAAACTGTTTTTT
CASSLSGGNEKLFF
>.|TRBV6-5|.|TRBJ1-2
TGTGCCAGCAGTTACGGCAGGCTCTATGGCTACACCTTC
CASSYGRLYGYTF
>.|TRBV29-1|TRBD1|TRBJ1-4
TGCAGCGTTGATGGAACAGGGGGCTGGGGTGAAAAACTGTTTTTT
CSVDGTGGWGEKLFF
>.|TRBV7-7|.|TRBJ2-5
TGTGCTAGCAGCCCCTCGGGGACCCCACAAGAGACCCAGTACTTC
CASSPSGTPQETQYF
>.|TRBV7-9|.|TRBJ2-5
TGTGCCAGCAGCTACAGACAATGGGGCCTCCTCTGGAAGGAGACCCAGTACTTC
CASSYRQWGLLWKETQYF
>.|TRBV30|.|TRBJ2-7
TGTGCCTGGAGAAGGGACTACGAGCAGTACTTC
CAWRRDYEQYF
>.|TRBV15|TRBD1|TRBJ2-7
TGTGCCACCAGCAGAGAGACCCCCGGGACAGGGTCTCTCGAGCAGTACTTC
CATSRETPGTGSLEQYF
>.|TRBV4-1|.|TRBJ2-7
TGCGCCAGCAGCTATGACATGGGCGGCTACGAGCAGTACTTC
CASSYDMGGYEQYF
>.|TRBV30|TRBD1|TRBJ1-2
TGTGCCTGGAAGACCATTCGGACAGGCTATGGCTACACCTTC
CAWKTIRTGYGYTF
>.|TRBV29-1|TRBD1|TRBJ2-7
TGCAGCGTTGAAGGGACAGGGGGGGACGAGCAGTACTTC
CSVEGTGGDEQYF
>.|TRBV30|.|TRBJ2-7
TGTGCCCTGGGGGGACAACCTCTCTACGAGCAGTACTTC
CALGGQPLYEQYF
>.|TRBV5-1|TRBD1|TRBJ1-1
TGCGCCAGCAGCATGGGGAGGACAGGGGACACTGAAGCTTTCTTT
CASSMGRTGDTEAFF
>.|TRBV6-5|.|TRBJ1-1
TGTGCCAGCACGCGGGCCCACGAAGCTTTCTTT
CASTRAHEAFF
>few|TRBV2|.|TRBJ2-5
TGTGCCAGCAGCCTCATGGGGTCCCAAGAGACCCAGTACTTC
CASSLMGSQETQYF
>.|TRBV5-1|.|TRBJ1-4
TGCGCCAGCAGCTTCTGGGACAATAATGAAAAACTGTTTTTT
CASSFWDNNEKLFF
>.|TRBV30|.|TRBJ2-2
TGTGCCTGGAATGGCGGGAACACCGGGGAGCTGTTTTTT
CAWNGGNTGELFF
>.|TRBV30|.|TRBJ2-7
TGTGCCTGGGCAGGGTCCGAGCAGTACTTC
CAWAGSEQYF
>few|TRBV5-1|.|TRBJ1-1
TGCGCCAGCAGCTTGGCCGGGGGGACCACTGAAGCTTTCTTT
CASSLAGGTTEAFF
>few|TRBV14|.|TRBJ2-3
TGTGCCAGCAGCCGGAGAGCCCTCTGGGATACGCAGTATTTT
CASSRRALWDTQYF
>many|TRBV2|.|TRBJ1-1
TGTGCCAGCAGTGAGCAGGGGAGGAACACTGAAGCTTTCTTT
CASSEQGRNTEAFF
>.|TRBV15|TRBD1|TRBJ2-7
TGTGCCACCCGACAGGGGTTAACTTACGAGCAGTACTTC
CATRQGLTYEQYF
>.|TRBV18|TRBD1|TRBJ2-7
TGTGCCAGCTCACCACCGGGGACAGGGGGGACTCACGAGCAGTACTTC
CASSPPGTGGTHEQYF
>few|TRBV4-2|.|TRBJ1-1
TGTGCCAGCAGCCCGTCTCAGTCGGCCGCTACGGGACAAGGGAACACTGAAGCTTTCTTT
CASSPSQSAATGQGNTEAFF
>.|TRBV30|TRBD1|TRBJ1-6
TGTGCCTGGAGTCAGGGACAGGCTAATTCACCCCTCCACTTT
CAWSQGQANSPLHF
>.|TRBV30|.|TRBJ2-3
TGTGCCTGGAGTGTACGCGGCGGGTTCACAGATACGCAGTATTTT
CAWSVRGGFTDTQYF
>.|TRBV2|TRBD1|TRBJ2-7
TGTGCCAGCACCGACAGGGACTACGAGCAGTACTTC
CASTDRDYEQYF
>.|TRBV30|TRBD1|TRBJ2-7
TGTGCCTGGAGAGGCTGGACAGGGGTCACGGACGAGCAGTACTTC
CAWRGWTGVTDEQYF
>.|TRBV5-1|TRBD1|TRBJ1-1
TGCGCCAGCAGCGGGGACAGCGGGTTTGAGTCTTTCTTT
CASSGDSGFESFF